This T cell receptor (beta chain) is drawn from a study of type 1 regulatory T cells. Turning to the study itself: An in vitro protocol generated T-allo10, a Tr1-enriched, alloantigen-specific CD4 T cell product.

Germline V CDR1 and CDR2: SGHNT, YENEEA. CDR3 length equals 13 residues. With V trimmed by 6 bases and J by 5 bases, 1 base remained unmatched. TCRdb itself ran the reads through MiXCR, one entry per CDR3 protein. Of approximately 100,000 distinct CDR3 sequences in the sample, less than 40% were seen once. The sample comprised CD4+ T cells, either the whole sample or a sorted fraction (not recorded which). The sequence derives from a human donor in good health. V usage is TRBV11-3 and J usage is TRBJ2-1; 10 bases are shared with TRBD2. Here the CDR3 reads CASSSGRHNEQFF. As DNA, the CDR3 is TGTGCCAGCAGTAGCGGGAGGCACAATGAGCAGTTCTTC.